The TCR beta chain under discussion was sequenced for a study of blood T cell repertoires in COVID-19 (dated by TCRdb to the early 2020s). A note on the overall study: The collaborator samples originated in the United States, Italy and Spain and spanned the acute and convalescent phases of COVID-19. HLA class I and class II types, where available, came from metadata supplied by the sample provider rather than from assay-based typing. Samples were obtained from the ongoing ImmuneRACE study (first 160 participants) and from some 1,300 subjects provided by 6 global collaborators. A de-identified subject ID, COVID-19 status, age in years and sex were almost always included in the sample metadata. The dataset comprised deeply sampled blood TCRbeta repertoires from subjects exposed to, actively infected with, or recovered from COVID-19. The repertoires were released in a freely available public database meant as a resource for research on the immune response to SARS-CoV-2. The prospective study material was composed of cDNA or gDNA derived from T cells, B-cell-depleted T cells, or PBMCs. The full study reports these points: How much clinical and demographic metadata was included differed by source and by participant, and the metadata was provided uncurated.

TCRbeta CDR3 regions were amplified from genomic DNA using the immunoSEQ Assay, a bias-controlled multiplex PCR. Turning to the authors' computational methods: The number of nucleated cells in each sample was estimated from the amplification of reference gene primers within the assay. To quantify the absolute abundance of each unique TCRbeta CDR3 rearrangement, sequence reads were collapsed and filtered. Productive Simpson clonality was computed per sample as the square root of Simpson's diversity index over productive rearrangements. What TCRdb holds here is the immuneACCESS table cut down to in-frame rearrangements. Part of the clones is not present; checked against another copy, under half of the missing clones reflect an unresolved V gene, and the others are unexplained. V, J and clone size derive from that table, while D and trimming were established from the DNA sequence. The sample yields 100,000 or so clones; 65% to 90% were counted once. The top ten clones comprise about a tenth of the sample.

Whole blood was collected in K2EDTA tubes by collaborating institutions according to the institutions' own protocols. For TCRbeta analysis, collaborator samples were shipped as frozen whole blood, as isolated PBMCs, or as DNA extracted from either sample type. V and J are truncated by 6 bases and 5 bases respectively, leaving an intervening sequence of 11 bases. The germline V gene (reference sequence) sets CDR1 to SEHNR and CDR2 to FQNEAQ. Counted from cysteine to phenylalanine, this CDR3 has 14 amino acids. Of all the DNA, just the CDR3 is kept, 42 bases in frame from base 1. Worth noting for this clone: No antigen is known for it. Per-base qualities were not stored, and no clone one base away is much larger. Other DNA sequences in the sample encode the same CDR3.

The chain is made from TRBV7-9 and TRBJ1-6; D gene: possibly TRBD1, on 6 matching bases. The specimen sequenced was peripheral blood. This TCR was sampled from a man between 65 and 85 years old with active or convalescent COVID-19. The DNA reads TGTGCCAGCAGTTGGACAGTGGATAATTCACCCCTCCACTTT. Its translation reads: CASSWTVDNSPLHF.